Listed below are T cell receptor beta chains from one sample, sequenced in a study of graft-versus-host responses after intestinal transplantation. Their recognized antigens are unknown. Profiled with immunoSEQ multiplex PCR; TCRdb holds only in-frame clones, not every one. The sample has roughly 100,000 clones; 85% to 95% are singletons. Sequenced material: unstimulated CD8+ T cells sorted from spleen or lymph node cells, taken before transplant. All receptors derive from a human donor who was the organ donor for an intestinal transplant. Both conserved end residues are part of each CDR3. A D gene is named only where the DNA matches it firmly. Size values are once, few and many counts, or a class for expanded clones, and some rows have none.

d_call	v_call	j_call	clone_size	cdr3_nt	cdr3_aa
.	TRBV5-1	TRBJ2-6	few	TGCGCCAGCAGCTTTGGACAGCCTAGGATCTCTGGGGCCAACGTCCTGACTTTC	CASSFGQPRISGANVLTF
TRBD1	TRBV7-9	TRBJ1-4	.	TGTGCCAGCCGCCCCGCGACAGGGGACGCATCGACTAATGAAAAACTGTTTTTT	CASRPATGDASTNEKLFF
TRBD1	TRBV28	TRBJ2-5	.	TGTGCCAGCAGTTCCCATCGGGAAGGACAGGCCCAAGAGACCCAGTACTTC	CASSSHREGQAQETQYF
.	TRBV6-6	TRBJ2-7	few	TGTGCCAGCAGTTACTCGCCGCAGGGAGGTTTGGAGCAGTACTTC	CASSYSPQGGLEQYF
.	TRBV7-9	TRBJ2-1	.	TGTGCCAGCAGCAACCGGGACTCTAACAATGAGCAGTTCTTC	CASSNRDSNNEQFF
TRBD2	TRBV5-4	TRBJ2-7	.	TGTGCCAGCAGCTTGACTAGCGGGAGTTTTTACGAGCAGTACTTC	CASSLTSGSFYEQYF
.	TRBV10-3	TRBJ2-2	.	TGTGCCATCAGTGAGTCTTCAGTAGCCGGGTTATACACCGGGGAGCTGTTTTTT	CAISESSVAGLYTGELFF
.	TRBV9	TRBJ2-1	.	TGTGCCAGCAGCCCCACAGGGTGGGCGACCTACAATGAGCAGTTCTTC	CASSPTGWATYNEQFF
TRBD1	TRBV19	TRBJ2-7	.	TGTGCCAGTAGTATGGGACAGGCTTACGAGCAGTACTTC	CASSMGQAYEQYF
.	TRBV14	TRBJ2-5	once	TGTGCCAGCAGCCAACCTTGGCAACAAGAGACCCAGTACTTC	CASSQPWQQETQYF
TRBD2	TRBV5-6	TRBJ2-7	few	TGTGCCAGCAGCGAGGGACTAGCCTCCTACGAGCAGTACTTC	CASSEGLASYEQYF
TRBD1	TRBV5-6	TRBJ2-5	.	TGTGCCAGCAGCTTGGGGACAGGGGAGACCCAGTACTTC	CASSLGTGETQYF
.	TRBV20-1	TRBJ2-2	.	TGCAGTGCTACCCTAAACGGGGAGCTGTTTTTT	CSATLNGELFF
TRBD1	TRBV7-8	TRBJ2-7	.	TGTGCCAGCAGCCCAAAGACAGGGGTTTCCTACGAGCAGTACTTC	CASSPKTGVSYEQYF
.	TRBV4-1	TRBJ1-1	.	TGCGCCAGCAGCCAAGTGTGGGTCCGGGAGGCTGAAGCTTTCTTT	CASSQVWVREAEAFF
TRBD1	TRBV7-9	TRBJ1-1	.	TGTGCCAGCAGCTGGTTGAGGACAGGGGGAATGAACACTGAAGCTTTCTTT	CASSWLRTGGMNTEAFF
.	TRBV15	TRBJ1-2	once	TGTGCCACCAGCAGGAGAGGGAGACACTATGGCTACACCTTC	CATSRRGRHYGYTF
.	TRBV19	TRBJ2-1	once	TGTGCCAGTAGTGATAGCGGCAGCTCCTACAATGAGCAGTTCTTC	CASSDSGSSYNEQFF
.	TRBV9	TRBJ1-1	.	TGTGCCAGCAGCGTAAGAGCTGGTTTTTCTTTGTACACTGAAGCTTTCTTT	CASSVRAGFSLYTEAFF
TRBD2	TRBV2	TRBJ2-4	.	TGTGCCAGCAGTGAGGGAGCGGGGGGGCCAGGTAACATTCAGTACTTC	CASSEGAGGPGNIQYF
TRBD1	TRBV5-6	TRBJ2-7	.	TGTGCCAGCAGCTCCATCCGGGACAGGGGGGTATACGAGCAGTACTTC	CASSSIRDRGVYEQYF
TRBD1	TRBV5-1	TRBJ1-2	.	TGCGCCAGCAGCTTGGATGAGGGGACAGGGGCAAGCTATGGCTACACCTTC	CASSLDEGTGASYGYTF
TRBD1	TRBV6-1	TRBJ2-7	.	TGTGCCAGCAGAGAACCGGGACAGGGGATCTCCTACGAGCAGTACTTC	CASREPGQGISYEQYF
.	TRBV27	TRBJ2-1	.	TGTGCCAGCAGTTTCCACGGGGGGGGAGGGGGCGCATCGTTCTTC	CASSFHGGGGGASFF
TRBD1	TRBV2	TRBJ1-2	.	TGTGCCAGCAGTGTGGATCCCGGGACAGGGAGGGTATATGGCTACACCTTC	CASSVDPGTGRVYGYTF
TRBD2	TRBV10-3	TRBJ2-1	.	TGTGCCATCAGTGAGCCTAGCGGGGCCCTATACAATGAGCAGTTCTTC	CAISEPSGALYNEQFF
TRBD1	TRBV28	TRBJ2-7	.	TGTGCCAGCAGTTTAAGGACAGGGAGTTCGGCCTACGAGCAGTACTTC	CASSLRTGSSAYEQYF
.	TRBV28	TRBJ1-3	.	TGTGCCAGCAGTCGGGAGGGCCAGGCGGAGGGCTCTGGAAACACCATATATTTT	CASSREGQAEGSGNTIYF
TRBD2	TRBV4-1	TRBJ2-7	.	TGCGCCAGCAGCCAAGATCAGGAGCGGGGGTACGAGCAGTACTTC	CASSQDQERGYEQYF
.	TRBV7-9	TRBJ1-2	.	TGTGCCAGCAGCTTCGGGCACAAGACAGGCATAATCTATGGCTACACCTTC	CASSFGHKTGIIYGYTF
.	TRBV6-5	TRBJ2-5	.	TGTGCCAGCAGTTCCCATAGAACGGGAGAGCAAGAGACCCAGTACTTC	CASSSHRTGEQETQYF
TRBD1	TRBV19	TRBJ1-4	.	TGTGCCAGTCTTCCCGTACCGGGACAGGGGAATGAAAAACTGTTTTTT	CASLPVPGQGNEKLFF
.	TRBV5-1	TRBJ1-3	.	TGCGCCAGCAGCTTTTGGTCCAGGGAATTCGGTGGAAACACCATATATTTT	CASSFWSREFGGNTIYF
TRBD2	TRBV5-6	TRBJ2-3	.	TGTGCCAGCAGCCGTTATTTAGCGGGAGTTAGCACAGATACGCAGTATTTT	CASSRYLAGVSTDTQYF
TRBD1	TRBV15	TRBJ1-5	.	TGTGCCACCAAGGGACAGGGGGCGGGTCAGCCCCAGCATTTT	CATKGQGAGQPQHF
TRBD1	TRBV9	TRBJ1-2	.	TGTGCCAGCAGCTCGGGACAGACCTACACCTTC	CASSSGQTYTF
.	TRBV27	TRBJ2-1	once	TGTGCCATTTCCGACCCCCTACGGGGAAATGAGCAGTTCTTC	CAISDPLRGNEQFF